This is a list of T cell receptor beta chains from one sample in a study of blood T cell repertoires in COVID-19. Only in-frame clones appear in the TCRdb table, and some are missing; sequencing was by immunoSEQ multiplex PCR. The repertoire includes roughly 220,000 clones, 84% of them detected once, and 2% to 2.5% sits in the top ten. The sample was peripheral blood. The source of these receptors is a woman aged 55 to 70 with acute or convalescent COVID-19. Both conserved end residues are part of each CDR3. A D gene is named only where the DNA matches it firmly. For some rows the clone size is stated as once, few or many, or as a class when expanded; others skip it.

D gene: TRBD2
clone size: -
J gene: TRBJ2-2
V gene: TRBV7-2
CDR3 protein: CASRRLAGETGELFF
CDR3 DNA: TGTGCCAGCAGAAGACTAGCGGGGGAAACCGGGGAGCTGTTTTTT

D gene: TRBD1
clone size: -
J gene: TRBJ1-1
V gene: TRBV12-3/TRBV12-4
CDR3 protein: CASSPDRVARAFF
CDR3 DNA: TGTGCCAGCAGTCCGGACAGGGTAGCAAGAGCTTTCTTT

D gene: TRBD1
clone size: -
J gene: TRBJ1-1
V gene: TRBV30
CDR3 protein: CAWTGQGGTEAFF
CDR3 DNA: TGTGCCTGGACGGGACAGGGAGGAACTGAAGCTTTCTTT

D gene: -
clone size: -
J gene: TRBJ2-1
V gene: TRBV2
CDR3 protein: CASSHRYNEQFF
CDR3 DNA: TGTGCCAGCAGTCACCGGTACAATGAGCAGTTCTTC

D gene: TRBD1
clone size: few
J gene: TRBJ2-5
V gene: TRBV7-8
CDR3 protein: CASSSGTAETQYF
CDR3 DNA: TGTGCCAGCAGCTCGGGGACAGCTGAGACCCAGTACTTC

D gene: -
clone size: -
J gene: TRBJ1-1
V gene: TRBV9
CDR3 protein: CASSDRVVEAFF
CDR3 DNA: TGTGCCAGCAGCGACAGGGTCGTTGAAGCTTTCTTT

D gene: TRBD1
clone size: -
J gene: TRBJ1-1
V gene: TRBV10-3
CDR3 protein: CAISEKGTDEAFF
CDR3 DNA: TGTGCCATCAGTGAAAAAGGGACAGATGAAGCTTTCTTT

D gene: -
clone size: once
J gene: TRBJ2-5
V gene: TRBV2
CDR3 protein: CASSEALAQETQYF
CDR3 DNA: TGTGCCAGCAGTGAAGCACTAGCCCAGGAGACCCAGTACTTC

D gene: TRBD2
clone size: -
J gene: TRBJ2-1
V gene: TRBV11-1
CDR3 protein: CASTLAEAYNEQFF
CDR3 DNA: TGTGCCAGCACCCTAGCGGAGGCCTACAATGAGCAGTTCTTC

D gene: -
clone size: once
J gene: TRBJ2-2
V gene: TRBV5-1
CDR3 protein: CASSLAKHNTGELFF
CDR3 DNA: TGCGCCAGCAGCTTGGCCAAACATAACACCGGGGAGCTGTTTTTT

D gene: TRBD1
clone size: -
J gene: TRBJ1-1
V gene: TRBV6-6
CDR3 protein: CASFGQGYTEAFF
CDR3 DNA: TGTGCCAGCTTCGGACAGGGTTACACTGAAGCTTTCTTT

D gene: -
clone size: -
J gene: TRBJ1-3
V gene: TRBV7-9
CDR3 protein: CASSPRGGREVSGNTIYF
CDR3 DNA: TGTGCCAGCAGCCCCCGGGGAGGCCGGGAAGTTTCTGGAAACACCATATATTTT

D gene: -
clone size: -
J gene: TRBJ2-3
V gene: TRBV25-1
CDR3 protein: CASSDAGRFTDTQYF
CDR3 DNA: TGTGCCAGCAGTGATGCAGGGCGATTCACAGATACGCAGTATTTT

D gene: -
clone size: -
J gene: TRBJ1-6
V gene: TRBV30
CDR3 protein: CAWSVQDSGNSPLHF
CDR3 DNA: TGTGCCTGGAGTGTACAGGACAGTGGTAATTCACCCCTCCACTTT

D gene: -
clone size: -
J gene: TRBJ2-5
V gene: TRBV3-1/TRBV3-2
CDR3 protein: CASSQGTIPLRETQYF
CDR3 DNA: TGTGCCAGCAGCCAAGGGACTATTCCCTTGAGAGAGACCCAGTACTTC

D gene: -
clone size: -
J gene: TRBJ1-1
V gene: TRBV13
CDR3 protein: CASSLLGQLNTEAFF
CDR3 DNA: TGTGCCAGCAGCTTACTTGGGCAGCTGAACACTGAAGCTTTCTTT

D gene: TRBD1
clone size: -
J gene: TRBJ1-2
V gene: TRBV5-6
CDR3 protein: CASRFRGPSYGYTF
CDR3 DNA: TGTGCCAGCAGATTCAGGGGGCCAAGCTATGGCTACACCTTC

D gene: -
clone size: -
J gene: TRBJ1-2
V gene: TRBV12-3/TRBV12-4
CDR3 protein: CASSPGNYGYTF
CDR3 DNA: TGTGCCAGCAGTCCGGGGAACTATGGCTACACCTTC

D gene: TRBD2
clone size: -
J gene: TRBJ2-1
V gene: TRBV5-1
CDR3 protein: CASSLLMTSGVGEQFF
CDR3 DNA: TGCGCCAGCAGCTTATTAATGACTAGCGGGGTAGGTGAGCAGTTCTTC

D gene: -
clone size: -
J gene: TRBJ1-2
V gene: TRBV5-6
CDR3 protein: CASSRDRRADYGYTF
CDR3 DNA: TGTGCCAGCAGCCGTGACAGACGGGCTGACTATGGCTACACCTTC

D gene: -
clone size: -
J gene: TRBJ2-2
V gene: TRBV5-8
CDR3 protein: CASSFLGTGELFF
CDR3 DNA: TGTGCCAGCAGCTTCCTAGGCACCGGGGAGCTGTTTTTT

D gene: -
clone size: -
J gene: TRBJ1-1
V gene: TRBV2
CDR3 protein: CASSVSGGSTEAFF
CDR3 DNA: TGTGCCAGCAGTGTTTCTGGGGGCAGCACTGAAGCTTTCTTT

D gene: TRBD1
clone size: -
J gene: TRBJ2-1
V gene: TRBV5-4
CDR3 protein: CASSRTGGFGPIEQFF
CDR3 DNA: TGTGCCAGCAGCAGGACAGGGGGCTTTGGGCCAATTGAGCAGTTCTTC

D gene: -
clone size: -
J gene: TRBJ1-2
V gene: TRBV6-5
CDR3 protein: CASSLGRGTYGYTF
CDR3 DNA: TGTGCCAGCAGTCTCGGCCGGGGAACCTATGGCTACACCTTC

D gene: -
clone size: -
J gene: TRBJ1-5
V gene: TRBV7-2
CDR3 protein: CASSLRGFQPQHF
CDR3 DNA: TGTGCCAGCAGCTTACGAGGTTTTCAGCCCCAGCATTTT

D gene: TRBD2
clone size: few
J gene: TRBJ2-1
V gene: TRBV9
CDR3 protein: CASSVEILAEQFF
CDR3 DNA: TGTGCCAGCAGCGTAGAAATACTAGCGGAGCAGTTCTTC

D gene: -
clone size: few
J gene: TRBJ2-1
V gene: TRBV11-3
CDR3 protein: CASSLGSDRQFF
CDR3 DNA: TGTGCCAGCAGCTTAGGGTCGGACAGGCAGTTCTTC

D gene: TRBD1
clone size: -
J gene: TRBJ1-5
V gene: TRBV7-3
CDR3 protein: CASSSLLSLRGGAPKQQPQHF
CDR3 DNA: TGTGCCAGCAGCTCCCTCCTTTCATTAAGAGGGGGCGCCCCGAAGCAACAGCCCCAGCATTTT

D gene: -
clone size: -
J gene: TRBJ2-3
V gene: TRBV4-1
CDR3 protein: CASSLPQQGRKLGTQYF
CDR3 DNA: TGCGCCAGCAGCCTCCCACAACAGGGAAGAAAGTTGGGTACGCAGTATTTT

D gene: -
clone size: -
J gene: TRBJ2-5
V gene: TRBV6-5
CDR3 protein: CASRGTVRETQYF
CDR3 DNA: TGTGCCAGCCGGGGGACCGTGCGAGAGACCCAGTACTTC

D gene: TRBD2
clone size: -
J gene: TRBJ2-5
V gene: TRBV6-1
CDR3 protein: CASSESASGGKTQYF
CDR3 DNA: TGTGCCAGCAGTGAATCAGCTAGCGGGGGGAAGACCCAGTACTTC

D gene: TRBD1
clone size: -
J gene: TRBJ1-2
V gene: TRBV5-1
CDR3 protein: CASSAKERQGLHGRGSYTF
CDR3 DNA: TGCGCCAGCAGCGCCAAAGAGAGACAGGGCCTCCACGGTCGGGGGAGCTACACCTTC

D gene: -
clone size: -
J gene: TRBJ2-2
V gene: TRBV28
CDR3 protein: CASGGWGTGELFF
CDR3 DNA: TGTGCCTCAGGAGGGTGGGGCACCGGGGAGCTGTTTTTT

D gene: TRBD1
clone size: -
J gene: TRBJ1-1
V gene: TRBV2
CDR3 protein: CASSWDRRTEAFF
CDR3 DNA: TGTGCCAGCAGTTGGGACAGAAGAACTGAAGCTTTCTTT

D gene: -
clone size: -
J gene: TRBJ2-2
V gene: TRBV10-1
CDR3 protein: CASRPPRLKNHAGELFF
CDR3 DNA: TGCGCCAGCAGGCCCCCCCGACTCAAAAACCACGCCGGGGAGCTGTTTTTT

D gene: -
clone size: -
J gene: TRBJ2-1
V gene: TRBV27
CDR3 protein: CASSLFGGGRYYEQFF
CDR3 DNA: TGTGCCAGCAGTTTATTTGGCGGAGGCCGCTATTATGAGCAGTTCTTC

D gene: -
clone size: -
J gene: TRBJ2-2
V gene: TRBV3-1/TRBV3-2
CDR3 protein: CASSNGGLAAGELFF
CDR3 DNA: TGTGCCAGCAGCAACGGGGGGCTAGCCGCCGGGGAGCTGTTTTTT

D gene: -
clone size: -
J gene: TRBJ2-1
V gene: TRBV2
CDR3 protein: CATQLEAGLREQFF
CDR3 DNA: TGTGCCACCCAGTTGGAAGCGGGCCTCCGTGAGCAGTTCTTC

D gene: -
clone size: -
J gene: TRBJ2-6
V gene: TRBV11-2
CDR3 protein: CASSLAGVYSGANVLTF
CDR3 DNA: TGTGCCAGCAGCTTAGCGGGGGTCTACTCTGGGGCCAACGTCCTGACTTTC

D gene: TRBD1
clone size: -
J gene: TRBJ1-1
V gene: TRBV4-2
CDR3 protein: CASSHDPGQGAVNTEAFF
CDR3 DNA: TGTGCCAGCAGCCATGACCCGGGACAGGGGGCGGTGAACACTGAAGCTTTCTTT

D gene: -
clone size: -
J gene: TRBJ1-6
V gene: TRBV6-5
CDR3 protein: CASSFSLRGNSPLHF
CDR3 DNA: TGTGCCAGCAGTTTTTCCCTCAGGGGAAATTCACCCCTCCACTTT

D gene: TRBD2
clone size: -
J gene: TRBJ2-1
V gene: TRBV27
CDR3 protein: CASSIGGALEQFF
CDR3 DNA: TGTGCCAGCAGCATCGGGGGGGCCCTTGAGCAGTTCTTC

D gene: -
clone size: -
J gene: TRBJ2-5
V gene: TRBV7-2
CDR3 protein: CASSSQGRETQYF
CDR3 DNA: TGTGCCAGCAGCTCACAGGGACGAGAGACCCAGTACTTC

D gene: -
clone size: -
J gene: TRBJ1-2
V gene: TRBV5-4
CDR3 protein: CASSLAAGRRGYTF
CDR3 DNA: TGTGCCAGCAGCTTGGCTGCGGGGCGGAGGGGCTACACCTTC